This TCR beta chain was documented in a study of T cell responses to AZD1222 COVID-19 vaccine. This CDR3 is built from 14 residues. V dropped 5 bases and J dropped 0 bases, with 11 bases sitting between them. CDR1 and CDR2 from the germline V gene are MNHEY and SVGEGT. Notes on the study in general: AZD1222 recipients seropositive at baseline numbered only five to seven. White British ancestry dominated among donors, who included more females, and clonal diversity was possibly underestimated. Repertoire collection took place solely once the T cell response had peaked.

Assay: immunoSEQ multiplex PCR; the TCRdb copy retains only in-frame clones and omits some. The sample holds more than 85,000 clones, more than 75% seen once. In this sample, this clone turned up a few times. The antigen is unknown. This clonotype was obtained from an adult in good health. This sequence joins TRBV6-2 or TRBV6-3 and TRBJ2-7; maybe TRBD1 (6 bases). The starting material was peripheral blood, obtained on day 0 of AZD1222 vaccination. This CDR3 reads CASSAGQSSYEQYF. DNA for the CDR3: TGTGCCAGCAGTGCAGGACAGAGCTCCTACGAGCAGTACTTC.